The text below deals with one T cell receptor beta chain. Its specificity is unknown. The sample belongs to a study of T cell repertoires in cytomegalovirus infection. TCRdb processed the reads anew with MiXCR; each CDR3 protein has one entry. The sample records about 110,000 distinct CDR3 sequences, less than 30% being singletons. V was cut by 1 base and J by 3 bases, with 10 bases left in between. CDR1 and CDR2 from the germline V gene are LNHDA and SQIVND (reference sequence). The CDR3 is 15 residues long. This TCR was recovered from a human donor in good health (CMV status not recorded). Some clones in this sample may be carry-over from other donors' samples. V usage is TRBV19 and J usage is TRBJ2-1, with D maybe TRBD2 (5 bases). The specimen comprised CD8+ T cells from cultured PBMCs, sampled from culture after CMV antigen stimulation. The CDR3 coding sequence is TGTGCCAGTAGTATAGGCAGCGGAGTCTACAATGAGCAGTTCTTC. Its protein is CASSIGSGVYNEQFF.